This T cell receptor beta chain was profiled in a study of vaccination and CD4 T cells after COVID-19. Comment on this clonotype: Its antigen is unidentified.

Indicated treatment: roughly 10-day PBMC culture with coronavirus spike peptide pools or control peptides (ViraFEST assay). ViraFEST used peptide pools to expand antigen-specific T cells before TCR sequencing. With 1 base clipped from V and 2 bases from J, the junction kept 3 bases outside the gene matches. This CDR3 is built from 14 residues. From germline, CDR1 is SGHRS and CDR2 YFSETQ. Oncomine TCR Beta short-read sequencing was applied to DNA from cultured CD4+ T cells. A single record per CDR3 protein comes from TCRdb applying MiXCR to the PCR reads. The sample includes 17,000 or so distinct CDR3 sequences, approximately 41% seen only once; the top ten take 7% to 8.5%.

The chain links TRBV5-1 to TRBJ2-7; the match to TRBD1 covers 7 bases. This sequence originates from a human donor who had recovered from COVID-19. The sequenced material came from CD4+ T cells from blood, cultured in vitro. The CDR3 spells CASSLSGTAYEQYF. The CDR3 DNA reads TGCGCCAGCAGCTTGTCCGGGACAGCCTACGAGCAGTACTTC.